The rows below give T cell receptor beta chains drawn from one sample of a study of tumor-infiltrating lymphocytes in primary liver carcinoma. TCRdb recomputed calls from the multiplex PCR reads with MiXCR, one row per CDR3 protein. The table has about 100,000 distinct CDR3 sequences, around two thirds seen once; the top ten hold less than 15%. The sequenced sample consisted of liver tumor tissue from sampling region 2. The receptors come from a woman aged 60 to 75 with primary liver carcinoma and hepatitis B virus infection. Both conserved end residues are part of each CDR3. The D gene is left open where the match is weak. Clone size is given for some rows only: seen once, a few or many times, or a class if the clone is expanded.

>TRBJ2-3|few|TRBV9|TRBD2|15
TGTGCCAGCAGCCCCGGGACTAGGGTCCCAGATACGCAGTATTTT
CASSPGTRVPDTQYF
>TRBJ2-7|-|TRBV4-2|-|15
TGTGCCAGCAACCAGGGAGCCTTAAACTACTACGACCAGTACTTC
CASNQGALNYYDQYF
>TRBJ2-3|-|TRBV11-3|-|15
TGTGCCAGTAGCTTCGGGACATGGTTCACAGATACGCACTATTTT
CASSFGTWFTDTHYF
>TRBJ2-7|-|TRBV29-1|-|14
TGCAGCATTGTGAGGGGGTCCAATTCCTACGAGCAGTACTTC
CSIVRGSNSYEQYF
>TRBJ2-1|-|TRBV29-1|TRBD2|15
TGCAGCGTTGACTCCGGGACTAGCGGTTACAATGAGCAGCTATTC
CSVDSGTSGYNEQLF
>TRBJ2-2|-|TRBV11-2|-|16
TGTGCGAGCAGCCCTAGAACAGCGTTGAACATCGGGGCGCTATTTTTT
CASSPRTALNIGALFF
>TRBJ1-2|-|TRBV28|-|14
TGTGCCAGCAGTTTAATCGGTGGCAGCTATGGCTACGCCTTC
CASSLIGGSYGYAF
>TRBJ2-7|-|TRBV11-2|TRBD2|15
TGTGCAGGCAGCTTAGATTGGGCAGCGGGAAGCTGGCAGTACTTC
CAGSLDWAAGSWQYF
>TRBJ2-1|-|TRBV29-1|TRBD2|15
TGCAGCGTTGACAGACTAGCGGGAGTATACAATGAGCAGTTCTTC
CSVDRLAGVYNEQFF
>TRBJ2-3|few|TRBV7-3|-|14
TGTGCCAGCAGCTCGGGACTCCACACAGATACGCAGTATTTT
CASSSGLHTDTQYF
>TRBJ2-3|medium-sized|TRBV11-2|-|16
TGTGCCAGCAGCCCAGAACTTGCTTCTAGCACAGATACGCAGTATTTT
CASSPELASSTDTQYF
>TRBJ2-7|-|TRBV6-2/TRBV6-3|-|13
TGTGCCAGTAGTTACTCGCTCGCTTACGAGCAGTACTTC
CASSYSLAYEQYF
>TRBJ2-2|-|TRBV30|TRBD2|13
TGTGTCCCTGAGCGGGAGTTGGTCAGGGAGCTGTTTTTT
CVPERELVRELFF
>TRBJ2-3|-|TRBV6-6|TRBD1|14
TGTGCCAGCACTTATGGGACAGGGGGAGATACGCAGTATTTT
CASTYGTGGDTQYF
>TRBJ2-1|many|TRBV4-1|TRBD2|13
TGCGCCAGCAGCCAAGGCTGGGAGGGAGCGGAATTCTTC
CASSQGWEGAEFF
>TRBJ2-2|many|TRBV12-3/TRBV12-4|-|14
TGTGCCAGCAGTTTGAGTGGGGACGGGATCATGCTGTTTTTT
CASSLSGDGIMLFF
>TRBJ2-5|-|TRBV28|-|14
TGTGCCAGCAGTAACCCAGGTTGCATGAAGACCCAGTACTTC
CASSNPGCMKTQYF
>TRBJ1-6|-|TRBV11-2|-|15
TGTGCCAGCAGCTTAGAAACAGGAGGCAGTTCAACCTTCCACTTT
CASSLETGGSSTFHF
>TRBJ2-3|-|TRBV12-3/TRBV12-4|-|12
TGTACCAGCAGATTAGAGTCCCGGATGCAGTATTTT
CTSRLESRMQYF
>TRBJ2-5|few|TRBV28|TRBD1|15
TGTGCCAGCAGTCTCAGGGGGCTGCCTCAAGAGACCCAGTACTTC
CASSLRGLPQETQYF
>TRBJ2-1|-|TRBV30|TRBD1|16
TGTGCCTGGAGGTGGGGACAGGCGACATTTGGCTCTGAGCAGTTCTTC
CAWRWGQATFGSEQFF
>TRBJ2-1|-|TRBV4-1|TRBD1|16
TGTGCCAGCAGCCAAGCCGCAGGGGGCTCCTACAATGAGCAGTTCTTC
CASSQAAGGSYNEQFF
>TRBJ2-6|many|TRBV6-5|-|17
TGTGCCAGCAGTTTTTTGTCGTTCAGCTCTGGGGCCAACGTCCTGACTTTC
CASSFLSFSSGANVLTF
>TRBJ2-1|-|TRBV4-1|TRBD1|14
TGCGCCAGCATCCAGAGTGACAGGGGATCTACCTTCCCCTTC
CASIQSDRGSTFPF
>TRBJ2-7|-|TRBV11-2|TRBD2|13
TGTGTCAGCAGCTTAACTAGCGGGAGCGAGCAGTGTTTC
CVSSLTSGSEQCF
>TRBJ1-2|many|TRBV6-1|TRBD1|12
TGTGCCAGCAGTTATACAGGGGTCGGCTACACCTTC
CASSYTGVGYTF
>TRBJ2-2|once|TRBV29-1|TRBD2|14
TGCAGTATTGGGACTAGCGGTAACACCGGGGAGCTGTTTTTT
CSIGTSGNTGELFF
>TRBJ2-3|-|TRBV29-1|-|15
TGCAGGGTTGCGCCTAGAGGTGGGAGCACAGATACACAGTATTTT
CRVAPRGGSTDTQYF
>TRBJ2-7|-|TRBV28|-|14
TGTGCCAGCACCCTATCGGGGAGGATCCACGAGCAGTACTTC
CASTLSGRIHEQYF
>TRBJ1-6|-|TRBV11-2|-|13
TGTGCCAGCAGCTTTGTAAGGAATTCACTCCTTCACTTT
CASSFVRNSLLHF
>TRBJ2-7|-|TRBV4-1|TRBD2|16
TGCGCCAGCAGCCAAGGAGGCGGGAGGGCCGGTTACGAGCAGTACTTC
CASSQGGGRAGYEQYF
>TRBJ2-7|-|TRBV11-2|-|14
TGTGCCAGCATCTTTGGGGGGGCCCCCTATGAGCAGTACTTC
CASIFGGAPYEQYF
>TRBJ2-1|many|TRBV6-1|-|17
TGTGCCAGCAGTGTCTCCCTAACCGGGACAAGCACCAATGAGCAGTTCTTC
CASSVSLTGTSTNEQFF
>TRBJ2-2|-|TRBV11-3|-|14
TGTGTCAGCAACTTAGCATGGGGCACCGGGGAGCTGTTTTTT
CVSNLAWGTGELFF
>TRBJ2-5|-|TRBV28|-|12
TGTGCTAACACTATTCGAGGGGAGACCCAGTACTTC
CANTIRGETQYF
>TRBJ2-2|-|TRBV29-1|-|15
TGTAGCGTTGCATTGCACAGGAGGTCCACCGGGGAGCTGTTTTTT
CSVALHRRSTGELFF